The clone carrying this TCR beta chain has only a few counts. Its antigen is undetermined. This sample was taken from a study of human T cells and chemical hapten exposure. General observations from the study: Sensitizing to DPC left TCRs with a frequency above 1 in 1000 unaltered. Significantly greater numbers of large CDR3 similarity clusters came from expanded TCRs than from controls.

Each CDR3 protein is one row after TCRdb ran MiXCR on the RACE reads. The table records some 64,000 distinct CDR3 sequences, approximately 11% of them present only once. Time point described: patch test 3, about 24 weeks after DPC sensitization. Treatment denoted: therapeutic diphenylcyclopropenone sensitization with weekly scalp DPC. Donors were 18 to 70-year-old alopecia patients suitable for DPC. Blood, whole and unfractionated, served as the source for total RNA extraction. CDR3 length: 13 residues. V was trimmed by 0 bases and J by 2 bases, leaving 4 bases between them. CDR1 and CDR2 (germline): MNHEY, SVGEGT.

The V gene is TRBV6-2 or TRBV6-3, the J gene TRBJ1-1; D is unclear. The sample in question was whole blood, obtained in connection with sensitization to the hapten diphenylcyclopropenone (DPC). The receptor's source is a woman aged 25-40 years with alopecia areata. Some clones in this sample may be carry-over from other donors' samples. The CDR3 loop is CASSYSENTEAFF. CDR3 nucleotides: TGTGCCAGCAGTTACTCAGAAAACACTGAAGCTTTCTTT.